Presented here are 5 T cell receptor beta chains from one specimen sequenced in a study of blood T cell repertoires in COVID-19. TCRdb's table, derived via immunoSEQ multiplex PCR, lists solely in-frame clones and lacks some. The sample shows 200,000 to 300,000 clones, about 81% of them seen only once. Input material: peripheral blood. The receptor source for this set is an older woman with active or convalescent COVID-19.

V and J are TRBV11-3 and TRBJ1-1; D uncertain. Trimming removed 3 bases from V and 1 base from J, with 6 bases in between. Germline V gives CDR1 SGHNT, CDR2 YENEEA. This CDR3 has 13 residues. The DNA for the CDR3 is TGTGCCAGCAGCTTGGCCCGGAACACTGAAGCTTTCTTT. It yields the protein CASSLARNTEAFF.

The chain uses TRBV27 and TRBJ2-3, with a weak D call TRBD2 (5 bases). Germline CDR1 is MNHEY and CDR2 is SMNVEV (reference sequence). This CDR3 spans 15 amino acids. V gave up 2 bases and J gave up 5 bases, with 14 bases separating them. CDR3 region: CASSLGDTRRDTQYF. CDR3 in DNA: TGTGCCAGCAGTTTAGGTGACACTAGGAGAGATACGCAGTATTTT.

The chain is built from TRBV15 and TRBJ1-1, with D possibly TRBD1 on 5 matching bases. V was shortened by 0 bases and J by 4 bases, with 15 bases between the two germline ends. CDR1 LNHNV and CDR2 YYDKDF come from the germline V gene (reference sequence). There are 16 residues in the CDR3. CDR3 loop: CATSRDGGRARTEAFF. The CDR3 nucleotides are TGTGCCACCAGCAGAGATGGCGGCAGGGCACGCACTGAAGCTTTCTTT.

The chain recombines TRBV11-2 with TRBJ2-7; D unclear. V dropped 5 bases and J dropped 2 bases, with 7 bases sitting between them. Germline CDR1 reads SGHAT; CDR2 reads FQNNGV. The CDR3 sequence is 12 residues long. The CDR3 sequence is CASSPGPYEQYF. Here the CDR3 DNA reads TGTGCCAGCAGCCCCGGTCCCTACGAGCAGTACTTC. The whole variable domain, filled in from reference TRBV11-2 and TRBJ2-7, reads EAGVAQSPRYKIIEKRQSVAFWCNPISGHATLYWYQQILGQGPKLLIQFQNNGVVDDSQLPKDRFSAERLKGVDSTLKIQPAKLEDSAVYLCASSPGPYEQYFGPGTRLTVT.

V usage is TRBV3-1 (or the pseudogene TRBV3-2) and J usage is TRBJ1-3; 8 positions agree with TRBD1. The V gene end was trimmed by 8 bases and the J gene end by 2 bases; junction bases not matched to a gene: 5. The CDR3 extends over 14 amino acids. CDR1 and CDR2 from the germline V gene are LGHDT and YNNKEL (reference sequence). The CDR3 spells CASATRGPGNTIYF. The CDR3 nucleotides are TGTGCCAGCGCAACCAGGGGGCCTGGAAACACCATATATTTT.